These 24 T cell receptor beta chains originate from one sample sequenced in a study of blood T cell repertoires in COVID-19. Profiled with immunoSEQ multiplex PCR; TCRdb holds only in-frame clones, not every one. The sample records fewer than 150,000 clones, about four fifths being singletons. Sequencing was done on a sample of peripheral blood. These receptors were collected from a human donor in a cohort sampled during active COVID-19.

This chain joins TRBV28 and TRBJ1-6; D is ambiguous. Between the trimmed V and J ends, which lost 3 bases and 7 bases, there was a span of 4 bases. From germline, CDR1 is MDHEN and CDR2 SYDVKM. This CDR3 spans 12 amino acids. This CDR3 reads CASSLANSPLHF. CDR3 DNA sequence: TGTGCCAGCAGTTTGGCAAATTCACCCCTCCACTTT.

This chain uses TRBV21-1 with TRBJ1-4; the table's D call, TRBD1, has no DNA check behind it. TRBV21-1 constitutes a pseudogene. The CDR3 runs to 17 residues. The CDR3, as DNA: TGTGCCAGCAGCAGGAGGGACAGGGGGCGAGGTATTGAAAAACTGTTTTTT. It is translated as CASSRRDRGRGIEKLFF.

As regards this clone: In the same sample, other DNA sequences code for this CDR3. This sequence joins TRBV9 and TRBJ1-1, with D possibly TRBD1 on 6 matching bases. Germline loops: CDR1 SGDLS, CDR2 YYNGEE. V dropped 5 bases and J dropped 1 base, with 9 bases sitting between them. The length of the CDR3 is 13 residues. CDR3 DNA sequence: TGTGCCAGCAGTGAGGGACAGAACACTGAAGCTTTCTTT. As protein: CASSEGQNTEAFF.

This clone was counted once. The genes are TRBV5-1 and TRBJ2-3; 13 bases align to TRBD2. V lost 3 bases, J lost 8 bases, and 9 bases stayed unmatched. The germline gives CDR1 SGHRS, CDR2 YFSETQ. This CDR3 has 16 residues. The CDR3: CASSSRTSGGHVTQYF. Written as DNA, the CDR3 is TGCGCCAGCAGCTCCAGGACTAGCGGGGGCCACGTTACGCAGTATTTT.

The chain joins TRBV5-6 to TRBJ1-2; TRBD1 aligns across 7 bases. V was pared by 4 bases and J by 1 base, with 7 bases of the junction left unmatched. CDR1 and CDR2 (germline): SGHDT, YYEEEE. The CDR3 totals 15 residues. Here the CDR3 reads CASSLRTGLNYGYTF. CDR3 coding DNA: TGTGCCAGCAGCCTCCGGACAGGTCTTAACTATGGCTACACCTTC.

The chain combines TRBV4-2 with TRBJ1-2; the D gene is possibly TRBD1 (5 bases). The CDR3 runs 13 residues. Deletions cut 2 bases from V and 1 base from J, with 5 bases between. CDR1 is LGHNA, CDR2 YNFKEQ, per germline. The CDR3 is CASSQQGNYGYTF. The CDR3 DNA is TGTGCCAGCAGCCAACAGGGTAACTATGGCTACACCTTC.

CDR3 coding DNA: TGTGCCACCAGCAGCCCCGGACAGCCCACTGGATCCTACGAGCAGTACTTC. Residues: CATSSPGQPTGSYEQYF. The genes are TRBV15 and TRBJ2-7, with D possibly matching TRBD1 (6 bases). Germline-derived CDR1 and CDR2 are LNHNV and YYDKDF (reference sequence). This CDR3 comprises 17 residues. V dropped 3 bases and J dropped 1 base, with 19 bases sitting between them. The complete variable domain, with remaining parts taken from reference TRBV15 and TRBJ2-7, reads DAMVIQNPRYQVTQFGKPVTLSCSQTLNHNVMYWYQQKSSQAPKLLFHYYDKDFNNEADTPDNFQSRRPNTSFCFLDIRSPGLGDTAMYLCATSSPGQPTGSYEQYFGPGTRLTVT.

V is TRBV29-1 and J is TRBJ1-5; unclear D gene. V shed 2 bases and J shed 9 bases, with 14 bases lying between them. Looked up from germline, CDR1 is SQVTM and CDR2 is ANQGSEA. This CDR3 spans 13 amino acids. The CDR3 coding sequence is TGCAGCGTTGAAAAGGCAACCGGAGGGCCCCAGCATTTT. As protein: CSVEKATGGPQHF.

The chain recombines TRBV7-6 with TRBJ2-5; 8 positions match TRBD2. In germline, CDR1 is SGHVS, CDR2 FNYEAQ. Germline trimming cut 1 base from V and 4 bases from J; bases unmatched to any gene: 5. This CDR3 is built from 15 residues. CDR3 in DNA: TGTGCCAGCAGCTTAGGCGGGGGGAATCGAGAGACCCAGTACTTC. This gives the protein CASSLGGGNRETQYF.

The chain carries TRBV4-1 and TRBJ2-1; 7 bases align to TRBD1. Germline V gene data show CDR1 as MGHRA and CDR2 as YSYEKL. V was pared by 3 bases and J by 6 bases, with 5 bases of the junction left unmatched. The CDR3 is made up of 14 amino acids. The CDR3 spells CASSHRQGGNEQFF. CDR3 nucleotides: TGCGCCAGCAGCCACCGACAGGGCGGCAATGAGCAGTTCTTC.

CDR3 DNA: TGTGCCAGCAGCTTAGAGGGGAACTACGAGCAGTACTTC. Its protein product is CASSLEGNYEQYF. The rearrangement links TRBV7-9 to TRBJ2-7; D possibly corresponds to TRBD1 (5 bases). V lost 1 base and J 3 bases, leaving 7 bases between the germline ends. The germline gives CDR1 SEHNR, CDR2 FQNEAQ (reference sequence). This CDR3 contains 13 residues.

V is TRBV5-4 and J is TRBJ2-5; 15 bases match TRBD2. Unmatched junction bases numbered 5, after V lost 1 base and J lost 4 bases. The germline gives CDR1 SGHNT, CDR2 YYREEE (reference sequence). This CDR3 spans 17 amino acids. CDR3 residues: CASSLSRTSGGAETQYF. For the CDR3, the DNA is TGTGCCAGCAGCTTGTCTAGGACTAGCGGGGGGGCAGAGACCCAGTACTTC.

The chain joins TRBV7-3 to TRBJ2-1, with 11 bases lining up with TRBD2. Looked up from germline, CDR1 is SGHTA and CDR2 is FQGTGA. The CDR3 is 16 amino acids. Unmatched junction bases numbered 9, after V lost 2 bases and J lost 9 bases. The CDR3 nucleotides are TGTGCCAGCAGCTTATATAGCGGGGGGGCCAGAGGTGAGCAGTTCTTC. It specifies CASSLYSGGARGEQFF.

This clone was observed once. The CDR3 nucleotides read TGCGCCAGCAGCTCCGGGGACAGGGCAATCTATGGCTACACCTTC. Amino acids: CASSSGDRAIYGYTF. The V gene is TRBV5-1, the J gene TRBJ1-2, with 9 nucleotides matching TRBD1. CDR1 is SGHRS, CDR2 YFSETQ, per germline. The CDR3 is made up of 15 amino acids. V lost 3 bases, J lost 4 bases, and 7 bases stayed unmatched.

The chain combines TRBV19 with TRBJ1-1; 10 nucleotides match TRBD1. The J segment lost 5 bases and the V segment lost 5 bases, leaving 2 bases of the junction unmatched. The germline CDR1 and CDR2 sequences are LNHDA and SQIVND (reference sequence). CDR3 length: 13 amino acids. In DNA, the CDR3 is TGTGCCAGTAGTGACAGGGGGCTGACTGAAGCTTTCTTT. Translating gives CASSDRGLTEAFF.

This chain uses TRBV27 with TRBJ1-1, with D perhaps matching TRBD1 (5 bases). The CDR3 runs 13 residues. Trimming stripped 0 bases from V and 10 bases from J, with 12 bases between. Per germline, CDR1 MNHEY and CDR2 SMNVEV (reference sequence). The CDR3 is CASSLSRGAVAFF. CDR3 DNA sequence: TGTGCCAGCAGTTTATCACGTGGGGCTGTAGCTTTCTTT.

The CDR3 is CASSPRQGTVYGYTF. The CDR3 bases are TGTGCCAGCAGCCCCAGACAGGGGACGGTCTATGGCTACACCTTC. The chain links TRBV6-2 or TRBV6-3 to TRBJ1-2, with TRBD1 matching 8 bases. J lost 4 bases, V lost 6 bases, and 10 bases had no gene match. This CDR3 comprises 15 residues. Germline V gives CDR1 MNHEY, CDR2 SVGEGT.

The J gene is TRBJ2-7, the V gene TRBV6-5; 10 nucleotides align to TRBD2. The germline gives CDR1 MNHEY, CDR2 SVGAGI. V was clipped by 8 bases and J by 2 bases; unmatched bases: 9. The CDR3 has 15 amino acids. The CDR3 reads CASRYTSGEAYEQYF. CDR3 nucleotides: TGTGCCAGCCGCTATACTAGCGGGGAGGCCTACGAGCAGTACTTC.

The CDR3 nucleotides read TGTGCCAGTAGTATAGACCAGACCGGGGAGCTGTTTTTT. Protein sequence: CASSIDQTGELFF. This chain connects TRBV19 to TRBJ2-2, with no clear D. The CDR3 sequence is 13 residues long. Trimming removed 0 bases at V and 5 bases at J, with 4 bases between. CDR1 is LNHDA, CDR2 SQIVND, per germline (reference sequence).

The genes are TRBV5-6 and TRBJ2-7; 8 nucleotides line up with TRBD1. The J segment lost 4 bases and the V segment lost 0 bases, leaving 6 bases of the junction unmatched. This CDR3 is built from 15 residues. Germline CDR1 and CDR2: SGHDT and YYEEEE. In DNA, the CDR3 is TGTGCCAGCAGCTTGGTGGGACAGGATAGTTACGAGCAGTACTTC. As protein: CASSLVGQDSYEQYF.

The chain is built from TRBV4-1 and TRBJ2-7; 9 bases fit TRBD1. Per germline, CDR1 MGHRA and CDR2 YSYEKL. Trimming cost V 1 base and J 5 bases; bases outside gene matches: 12. This CDR3 is built from 17 residues. The CDR3 is CASSQGLKGTGYHEQYF. CDR3 DNA: TGCGCCAGCAGCCAAGGTCTTAAGGGGACAGGGTATCACGAGCAGTACTTC.

The gene calls are TRBV5-4 and TRBJ2-7; 7 bases match TRBD2. Germline V lookup: CDR1 SGHNT, CDR2 YYREEE (reference sequence). The trim removed 4 bases at V and 0 bases at J, leaving 7 bases unmatched. The CDR3 contains 15 residues. The CDR3 here is CASSRAGGISYEQYF. DNA of the CDR3: TGTGCCAGCAGCAGGGCCGGGGGGATCTCCTACGAGCAGTACTTC.

This rearrangement joins TRBV6-2 or TRBV6-3 to TRBJ1-2; TRBD1 aligns across 10 bases. J lost 4 bases, V lost 5 bases, and 7 bases had no gene match. Germline V gene data show CDR1 as MNHEY and CDR2 as SVGEGT. This CDR3 has 15 amino acids. In DNA form, the CDR3 reads TGTGCCAGCAGTCCCCGACAGGGGGCTATCTATGGCTACACCTTC. This translates into CASSPRQGAIYGYTF.

This chain links TRBV6-5 with TRBJ1-2; D is possibly TRBD1 (6 bases). The germline V and J ends were trimmed by 5 bases and 8 bases, with 15 bases remaining between them. There are 13 residues in the CDR3. The germline V gene has CDR1 MNHEY and CDR2 SVGAGI. CDR3 residues: CASSPVRGSGYTF. The CDR3 DNA reads as TGTGCCAGCAGTCCTGTGAGGGGGAGCGGCTACACCTTC.